The 30 T cell receptor beta chains below all came from one sample that was sequenced in a study of blood T cell repertoires in COVID-19. Sequenced by immunoSEQ multiplex PCR; TCRdb stores in-frame clones only, minus some. The table includes roughly 30,000 clones, about 65% detected once. What was sequenced was peripheral blood. Every receptor here comes from a human donor in a cohort sampled during active COVID-19.

The table lists this clone with a few counts. This chain uses TRBV19 with TRBJ1-5; 7 bases are shared with TRBD1. Trimming removed 6 bases from V and 4 bases from J; junction bases left unmatched: 6. From germline, CDR1 is LNHDA and CDR2 SQIVND (reference sequence). The CDR3 totals 14 residues. The CDR3 DNA follows: TGTGCCAGTAGATCGGGACAGACAAATCAGCCCCAGCATTTT. Translating it yields CASRSGQTNQPQHF.

This clone was seen a handful of times. CDR3 nucleotides: TGCGCCAGCAGCTTGGAAGCGATTCCGAAGTACTTC. It translates to CASSLEAIPKYF. This chain connects TRBV5-1 to TRBJ2-7; unclear D gene. There are 12 residues in the CDR3. Germline V gene lookup returns CDR1 SGHRS and CDR2 YFSETQ. Trimming left V 0 bases short and J 11 bases short, with 12 bases between.

There are a few counts of this clone. The chain recombines TRBV7-8 with TRBJ2-7; TRBD1 matches 7 bases. Germline V gene lookup returns CDR1 SGHVS and CDR2 FQNEAQ. The trim removed 5 bases at V and 2 bases at J, leaving 12 bases unmatched. The CDR3 contains 16 residues. The CDR3 here is CASSPRERQGTYEQYF. The CDR3 region has the DNA TGTGCCAGCAGCCCCCGAGAACGACAGGGCACCTACGAGCAGTACTTC.

In its sample, this clone was seen once. The chain joins TRBV27 to TRBJ2-5, with TRBD1 identical over 7 bases. The CDR3 is made up of 15 amino acids. The trim removed 8 bases at V and 5 bases at J, leaving 14 bases unmatched. CDR1 is MNHEY and CDR2 is SMNVEV in the germline V gene (reference sequence). The CDR3 is CASRKTTGFVETQYF. CDR3 DNA: TGTGCCAGCCGAAAGACGACAGGGTTCGTGGAGACCCAGTACTTC.

This clone was seen a handful of times. V usage is TRBV10-3 and J usage is TRBJ1-5; TRBD1 matches 10 bases. Trimming at V came to 8 bases and at J to 7 bases, leaving 8 bases not matched to a gene. The CDR3 is 14 residues long. Germline V gene lookup returns CDR1 ENHRY and CDR2 SYGVKD. CDR3 residues: CAISDRGLRQPQHF. The CDR3 DNA follows: TGTGCCATCTCAGACAGGGGGCTAAGGCAGCCCCAGCATTTT.

Many counts were recorded for this clone. The gene calls are TRBV9 and TRBJ2-7; D remains ambiguous. Per germline, CDR1 SGDLS and CDR2 YYNGEE. The CDR3 extends over 13 amino acids. The V gene lost 4 bases and the J gene lost 3 bases, with 11 bases spanning the gap. The CDR3 reads CASSLTGGYEQYF. For the CDR3, the DNA is TGTGCCAGCAGCCTCACCGGCGGCTACGAGCAGTACTTC.

This clone was seen a few times. The V and J genes are TRBV5-4 and TRBJ2-1; the match to TRBD2 covers 9 bases. Germline loops: CDR1 SGHNT, CDR2 YYREEE (reference sequence). The CDR3 loop spans 16 amino acids. The ends lost 0 bases at V and 7 bases at J; junction bases unmatched: 8. CDR3 amino acids: CASSLARGGSGNEQFF. The CDR3 bases are TGTGCCAGCAGCTTGGCGCGGGGGGGTTCTGGGAATGAGCAGTTCTTC.

The chain joins TRBV5-8 to TRBJ2-3; no clear D gene. V was shortened by 4 bases and J by 7 bases, with 7 bases between the two germline ends. This CDR3 region has 11 residues. Germline V lookup: CDR1 SGHTS, CDR2 YDEGEE. The chain's CDR3 is CASSLRNTQYF. The CDR3 bases are TGTGCCAGCAGCCTCAGAAATACGCAGTATTTT.

The rearrangement uses TRBV7-2 and TRBJ1-1; TRBD1 is a possible D gene (6 bases). This CDR3 has 14 amino acids. Trimming took 6 bases from V and 1 from J, leaving 12 bases between them. Germline V CDR1 and CDR2: SGHTA, FQGNSA. Here the CDR3 DNA reads TGTGCCAGCAGACCACAGGGCTCGAACACTGAAGCTTTCTTT. Residues: CASRPQGSNTEAFF.

The chain links TRBV19 to TRBJ1-2; TRBD1 agrees at 9 bases. Per germline, CDR1 LNHDA and CDR2 SQIVND (reference sequence). Trimming at V came to 6 bases and at J to 2 bases, leaving 10 bases not matched to a gene. This CDR3 is 16 amino acids long. CDR3 in DNA: TGTGCCAGTAGCCTAGGGACAGGGATAATCAACTATGGCTACACCTTC. It yields the protein CASSLGTGIINYGYTF. Full variable domain (missing parts from reference TRBV19 and TRBJ1-2): DGGITQSPKYLFRKEGQNVTLSCEQNLNHDAMYWYRQDPGQGLRLIYYSQIVNDFQKGDIAEGYSVSREKKESFPLTVTSAQKNPTAFYLCASSLGTGIINYGYTFGSGTRLTVV.

The chain combines TRBV4-1 with TRBJ2-1, with 7 nucleotides matching TRBD2. The V and J ends lost 5 bases and 7 bases, in that order; junction bases with no gene match: 11. Germline lookup yields CDR1 MGHRA and CDR2 YSYEKL. The CDR3 length is 15 residues. DNA of the CDR3: TGCGCCAGCAGCGTACGGGACTACGTTACTAATGAGCAGTTCTTC. Amino acid sequence: CASSVRDYVTNEQFF.

The genes are TRBV6-5 and TRBJ1-6, with 8 bases aligning to TRBD1. After removal of 5 bases from V and 2 bases from J, the junction contained 2 bases not matched to a gene. Germline CDR1 MNHEY, CDR2 SVGAGI. The CDR3 contains 15 residues. The CDR3 DNA reads TGTGCCAGCAGTAGGGGACAGGCCTATAATTCACCCCTCCACTTT. Translating it yields CASSRGQAYNSPLHF.

The chain recombines TRBV12-3 or TRBV12-4 with TRBJ1-2; 7 bases agree with TRBD1. Germline trimming cut 5 bases from V and 3 bases from J; bases unmatched to any gene: 3. The CDR3 is 13 residues long. The CDR3 DNA reads as TGTGCCAGCAGTACAGGGGTATACTATGGCTACACCTTC. Translation: CASSTGVYYGYTF.

The chain is built from TRBV27 and TRBJ2-1; 9 bases agree with TRBD2. Germline lookup yields CDR1 MNHEY and CDR2 SMNVEV (reference sequence). V lost 3 bases to trimming and J lost 4 bases; unmatched junction nucleotides: 10. This CDR3 has 17 amino acids. The CDR3 reads CASSFYGRGGGYNEQFF. The CDR3 DNA sequence: TGTGCCAGCAGTTTTTACGGCCGCGGGGGGGGATACAATGAGCAGTTCTTC.

This chain uses TRBV19 with TRBJ2-3; 8 bases match TRBD2. The CDR3 covers 15 residues. The germline CDR1 and CDR2 sequences are LNHDA and SQIVND (reference sequence). The V gene end was trimmed by 4 bases and the J gene end by 0 bases; junction bases not matched to a gene: 3. The CDR3 region has the DNA TGTGCCAGTAGTAAACTAGCGGTCAGCACAGATACGCAGTATTTT. Translated, it gives CASSKLAVSTDTQYF.

CDR3 bases: TGTGCCAGCAGCTTAAGGGGAGGGGCCAACGTCCTGACTTTC. Protein: CASSLRGGANVLTF. The chain recombines TRBV13 with TRBJ2-6, with D possibly matching TRBD1 (5 bases). The germline V gene has CDR1 PRHDT and CDR2 FYEKMQ (reference sequence). The CDR3 loop spans 14 amino acids. Trimming removed 2 bases from V and 4 bases from J, with 6 bases in between.

The chain joins TRBV12-5 to TRBJ2-2; D may be TRBD2 (5 bases). The CDR3 covers 18 residues. Germline V CDR1 and CDR2: LGHNT, FRNRAP. The V and J ends lost 2 bases and 0 bases respectively, with 16 bases between them. The CDR3 spells CASGLRITWEPNTGELFF. CDR3 in DNA: TGTGCTAGTGGTTTGAGGATAACATGGGAGCCGAACACCGGGGAGCTGTTTTTT.

The genes are TRBV4-3 and TRBJ1-5; 12 bases map to TRBD1. The CDR3 contains 18 residues. Germline V gene data show CDR1 as LGHNA and CDR2 as YSLEER. V was clipped by 0 bases and J by 4 bases; unmatched bases: 7. CDR3 in amino acids: CASSQDPQGQGANQPQHF. The CDR3 nucleotides are TGCGCCAGCAGCCAAGACCCCCAGGGACAGGGGGCGAATCAGCCCCAGCATTTT.

This rearrangement joins TRBV4-1 to TRBJ1-2; D is undetermined. Germline V gene lookup returns CDR1 MGHRA and CDR2 YSYEKL. V lost 3 bases and J 1 base, leaving 6 bases between the germline ends. This CDR3 region has 13 residues. The CDR3 protein is CASSQSHNYGYTF. CDR3 coding DNA: TGCGCCAGCAGCCAGAGCCATAACTATGGCTACACCTTC.

V and J are TRBV7-9 and TRBJ1-1, with D possibly matching TRBD1 (5 bases). Germline CDR1 SEHNR, CDR2 FQNEAQ (reference sequence). Trimming shortened V by 4 bases and J by 0 bases, and 6 bases separated the two germline ends. The CDR3 is 13 amino acids. The CDR3 DNA is TGTGCCAGCAGCTCGACAGTGAACACTGAAGCTTTCTTT. Encoded protein: CASSSTVNTEAFF.

This chain joins TRBV7-3 and TRBJ2-5, with a weak D call TRBD2 (5 bases). The CDR3 contains 15 residues. Trimming removed 0 bases from V and 5 bases from J, with 13 bases in between. From germline, CDR1 is SGHTA and CDR2 FQGTGA. CDR3 loop: CASSLTPEVRETQYF. The CDR3 DNA reads as TGTGCCAGCAGCTTAACGCCGGAGGTCCGGGAGACCCAGTACTTC.

The rearrangement joins TRBV10-1 to TRBJ2-7, with a weak D call TRBD1 (6 bases). CDR1 is WNHNN and CDR2 is SYGVQD in the germline V gene (reference sequence). The V and J ends lost 4 bases and 2 bases respectively, with 15 bases between them. The CDR3 is 15 residues long. CDR3 bases: TGCGCCAGCAGTGGATTTACAGGGACGACCTACGAGCAGTACTTC. Translating it yields CASSGFTGTTYEQYF.

The chain is built from TRBV14 and TRBJ1-6, with D maybe TRBD1 (5 bases). Germline CDR1 reads SGHDN; CDR2 reads FVKESK. V lost 4 bases to trimming and J lost 7 bases, with 20 bases between them. CDR3 length: 17 residues. The CDR3 reads CASSLMTPGLTNSPLHF. The CDR3 DNA follows: TGTGCCAGCAGCCTAATGACGCCGGGACTGACAAATTCACCCCTCCACTTT.

The table lists this clone with a few counts. Other DNA sequences within the sample encode an identical CDR3. V gene TRBV7-2 combines with J gene TRBJ2-7, with 9 bases fitting TRBD2. This CDR3 is 15 amino acids long. Looked up from germline, CDR1 is SGHTA and CDR2 is FQGNSA. The V segment lost 5 bases and the J segment 3 bases; nucleotides outside the gene matches: 8. CDR3 in amino acids: CASSPSGTSSYEQYF. CDR3 DNA sequence: TGTGCCAGCAGCCCATCAGGGACTAGCAGCTACGAGCAGTACTTC.

The rearrangement uses TRBV18 and TRBJ2-2, with 9 bases that match TRBD1. Germline CDR1 reads KGHSH; CDR2 reads LQKENI. The CDR3 totals 18 residues. V trimming: 3 bases; J trimming: 5 bases; junction bases outside the gene matches: 13. The CDR3 nucleotides read TGTGCCAGCTCACCGTCGGCGGGACAGGGTGAGAAAACCGGGGAGCTGTTTTTT. Its translation is CASSPSAGQGEKTGELFF.

This rearrangement joins TRBV28 to TRBJ2-7; 11 nucleotides align to TRBD1. In germline, CDR1 is MDHEN, CDR2 SYDVKM. The CDR3 consists of 15 residues. V trimming: 7 bases; J trimming: 5 bases; junction bases outside the gene matches: 10. CDR3 coding DNA: TGTGCCAGCACCAAACCGGGACAGGGGGTCCACGAGCAGTACTTC. Its protein is CASTKPGQGVHEQYF. The full variable domain, rest sourced from reference TRBV28 and TRBJ2-7, is DVKVTQSSRYLVKRTGEKVFLECVQDMDHENMFWYRQDPGLGLRLIYFSYDVKMKEKGDIPEGYSVSREKKERFSLILESASTNQTSMYLCASTKPGQGVHEQYFGPGTRLTVT.

The chain joins TRBV29-1 to TRBJ2-7; D gene unclear. The CDR3 spans 11 residues. CDR1 and CDR2 (germline): SQVTM, ANQGSEA. Trimming pared 3 bases from V and 2 bases from J, leaving 5 bases between. The CDR3 DNA is TGCAGCGTTGATAACACCTACGAGCAGTACTTC. This sequence encodes CSVDNTYEQYF.

This clone has just one count. The gene calls are TRBV9 and TRBJ2-3, with 8 bases aligning to TRBD2. The V gene's germline CDR1 is SGDLS and CDR2 YYNGEE. This CDR3 has 16 residues. V was pared by 4 bases and J by 1 base, with 8 bases of the junction left unmatched. CDR3 sequence reads: CASSHYDSGGTDTQYF. CDR3 nucleotides: TGTGCCAGCAGCCATTACGATAGCGGGGGCACAGATACGCAGTATTTT.

A single count supports this clone. This chain links TRBV7-9 with TRBJ2-5; tentative D call: TRBD1 (6 bases). The V end lost 1 base, the J end lost 3 bases, and 15 bases lay between the germline ends. The CDR3 is made up of 16 amino acids. From germline, CDR1 is SEHNR and CDR2 FQNEAQ (reference sequence). The CDR3 loop is CASSLEEVRTEETQYF. CDR3 coding DNA: TGTGCCAGCAGCTTAGAAGAAGTCAGGACAGAAGAGACCCAGTACTTC.

The CDR3 DNA follows: TGTGCCAGCAGTGAATTAGGGGCCGAGCAGTACTTC. It translates to CASSELGAEQYF. The J gene is TRBJ2-7, the V gene TRBV25-1; tentatively, D is TRBD1 (5 bases). Trimming removed 1 base at V and 6 bases at J, with 7 bases between. Germline V lookup: CDR1 MGHDK, CDR2 SYGVNS. There are 12 residues in the CDR3.